These 24 T cell receptor beta chains were sequenced from one sample in a study of control samples from healthy donors and cancer patients. Method: immunoSEQ multiplex PCR; TCRdb's copy keeps in-frame clones and lacks some. The sample shows about 200,000 clones, and more than 2% sits with its ten largest clones. Sequenced sample: blood. These receptors were taken from a woman younger than 45 in good health.

V and J are TRBV9 and TRBJ1-6, with TRBD1 identical over 7 bases. Per the germline V gene, CDR1 is SGDLS and CDR2 is YYNGEE. V lost 2 bases and J lost 13; bases outside the gene matches: 15. The CDR3 is 16 amino acids. The CDR3 region is CASSVEGQPTSGPLHF. For the CDR3, the DNA is TGTGCCAGCAGCGTTGAGGGACAGCCCACTAGCGGGCCCCTCCACTTT.

The rearrangement uses TRBV7-9 and TRBJ1-4; 11 nucleotides agree with TRBD1. The CDR3 has 14 amino acids. Germline assignment: CDR1 SEHNR and CDR2 FQNEAQ (reference sequence). The ends lost 5 bases at V and 13 bases at J; junction bases unmatched: 9. Written as DNA, the CDR3 is TGTGCCAGCAGCCTGGGACAGGGGGATTTCTCACTGTTTTTT. Its protein product is CASSLGQGDFSLFF.

This chain connects TRBV23-1 to TRBJ1-4; D possibly corresponds to TRBD1 (6 bases). TRBV23-1 is an ORF, and what it does is uncertain. The CDR3 is made up of 16 amino acids. V lost 0 bases and J 8 bases, leaving 16 bases between the germline ends. The CDR3 DNA follows: TGCGCCAGCAGTCAATCGGTGGCTCTAAGGGGGGAAAAACTGTTTTTT. Protein sequence: CASSQSVALRGEKLFF.

The chain recombines TRBV19 with TRBJ1-1; a weak D match, TRBD1 (6 bases). Germline V gives CDR1 LNHDA, CDR2 SQIVND (reference sequence). V was clipped by 5 bases and J by 6 bases, with 10 bases between them. The CDR3 has 12 amino acids. CDR3 DNA: TGTGCCAGTAGTGTTGGGGGCCCTGAAGCTTTCTTT. Its protein is CASSVGGPEAFF.

The chain carries TRBV5-1 and TRBJ2-1; the D gene is possibly TRBD1 (5 bases). Germline CDR1 SGHRS, CDR2 YFSETQ. The V and J ends lost 3 bases and 12 bases respectively, with 19 bases between them. The CDR3 covers 14 residues. The CDR3 loop reads CASSWTSHTGGQFF. DNA for the CDR3: TGCGCCAGCAGCTGGACATCCCATACAGGTGGGCAGTTCTTC.

This chain uses TRBV28 with TRBJ1-5, with TRBD1 matching over 7 bases. Trimming removed 7 bases from V and 2 bases from J; junction bases left unmatched: 8. The germline CDR1 and CDR2 sequences are MDHEN and SYDVKM. This CDR3 spans 15 amino acids. This CDR3 reads CASKGEGTGNQPQHF. The CDR3 DNA is TGTGCCAGCAAGGGGGAGGGGACAGGCAATCAGCCCCAGCATTTT.

The J gene is TRBJ1-6, the V gene TRBV28, with D possibly matching TRBD1 (5 bases). The CDR3 extends over 12 amino acids. The V end was cut by 4 bases, the J end by 9 bases, with 7 bases between. CDR1 MDHEN and CDR2 SYDVKM come from the germline V gene. In nucleotides, the CDR3 is TGTGCCAGCAGTTCGGGGGGTTCACCCCTCCACTTT. Translating it yields CASSSGGSPLHF.

V and J are TRBV19 and TRBJ2-2; possibly TRBD2 for D (6 bases). The CDR3 covers 14 residues. Germline V gene data show CDR1 as LNHDA and CDR2 as SQIVND (reference sequence). Trimming took off 6 bases at V and 1 base at J, with 9 bases between the two ends. The CDR3 nucleotides are TGTGCCAGTAGAGGGCGGGGGAACACCGGGGAGCTGTTTTTT. Its protein is CASRGRGNTGELFF.

The chain has TRBV6-5 and TRBJ1-5; the D is unclear. Trimming left V 0 bases short and J 2 bases short, with 8 bases between. The CDR3 runs 15 residues. Germline assignment: CDR1 MNHEY and CDR2 SVGAGI. This CDR3 is CASSYSNPGNQPQHF. As DNA, the CDR3 is TGTGCCAGCAGTTACTCGAACCCAGGCAATCAGCCCCAGCATTTT.

CDR3 residues: CASSELGGARYEQYF. CDR3 nucleotide sequence: TGTGCCAGCAGTGAATTAGGAGGGGCCCGCTACGAGCAGTACTTC. This chain links TRBV2 with TRBJ2-7; D is perhaps TRBD2 (6 bases). Germline V gene lookup returns CDR1 SNHLY and CDR2 FYNNEI. V lost 2 bases and J 3 bases, leaving 14 bases between the germline ends. This CDR3 contains 15 residues.

The chain joins TRBV2 to TRBJ1-1, with D possibly matching TRBD1 (5 bases). Trimming removed 4 bases from V and 5 bases from J, with 17 bases in between. The CDR3 is made up of 15 amino acids. CDR1 is SNHLY, CDR2 FYNNEI, per germline. CDR3 sequence reads: CASSAATVVGTEAFF. The DNA for the CDR3 is TGTGCCAGCAGTGCGGCGACAGTGGTAGGAACTGAAGCTTTCTTT.

The chain links TRBV11-3 to TRBJ2-3, with D perhaps TRBD2 (7 bases). The CDR3 is 16 residues long. The germline gives CDR1 SGHNT, CDR2 YENEEA. V shed 1 base and J shed 0 bases, with 11 bases lying between them. The DNA of the CDR3 is TGTGCCAGCAGCTTAGTCGGGGGGCTTAGCACAGATACGCAGTATTTT. It specifies CASSLVGGLSTDTQYF. The entire variable domain, with the rest obtained from reference TRBV11-3 and TRBJ2-3, is as follows: EAGVVQSPRYKIIEKKQPVAFWCNPISGHNTLYWYLQNLGQGPELLIRYENEEAVDDSQLPKDRFSAERLKGVDSTLKIQPAELGDSAVYLCASSLVGGLSTDTQYFGPGTRLTVL.

The J gene is TRBJ1-1, the V gene TRBV28; D is unclear. V was shortened by 2 bases and J by 2 bases, with 9 bases between the two germline ends. The CDR3 length is 14 residues. From germline, CDR1 is MDHEN and CDR2 SYDVKM. CDR3 bases: TGTGCCAGCAGTTTAGGCAGACCCAACACTGAAGCTTTCTTT. This gives the protein CASSLGRPNTEAFF.

This rearrangement joins TRBV3-1 (or the pseudogene TRBV3-2) to TRBJ1-2; D remains unclear. The CDR3 loop spans 13 amino acids. V lost 1 base to trimming and J lost 5 bases, with 8 bases between them. Germline lookup yields CDR1 LGHDT and CDR2 YNNKEL (reference sequence). Written as DNA, the CDR3 is TGTGCCAGCAGCCAAGGTGAAGTGTATGGCTACACCTTC. Its translation: CASSQGEVYGYTF.

The J gene is TRBJ1-1, the V gene TRBV28, with no clear D. The CDR3 runs 11 residues. V was cut by 2 bases and J by 10 bases, with 8 bases left in between. Germline CDR1 MDHEN, CDR2 SYDVKM. CDR3 residues: CASSLGVSAFF. DNA for the CDR3: TGTGCCAGCAGTTTAGGGGTATCAGCTTTCTTT. Variable domain in full (rest from reference TRBV28 and TRBJ1-1): DVKVTQSSRYLVKRTGEKVFLECVQDMDHENMFWYRQDPGLGLRLIYFSYDVKMKEKGDIPEGYSVSREKKERFSLILESASTNQTSMYLCASSLGVSAFFGQGTRLTVV.

For this clone: Other DNA sequences within the sample encode an identical CDR3. This chain uses TRBV20-1 with TRBJ2-5, with TRBD2 identical over 7 bases. This CDR3 has 11 residues. Germline CDR1 is DFQATT and CDR2 is SNEGSKA (reference sequence). V shed 3 bases and J 5 bases; nucleotides not matched to a gene: 0. CDR3 loop: CSARGGETQYF. DNA of the CDR3: TGCAGTGCTAGGGGGGGGGAGACCCAGTACTTC.

The chain has TRBV20-1 and TRBJ2-3; maybe TRBD2 (6 bases). V lost 5 bases to trimming and J lost 10 bases, with 10 bases between them. The germline gives CDR1 DFQATT, CDR2 SNEGSKA (reference sequence). The CDR3 has 10 residues. The CDR3 DNA is TGCAGTGCTGACCTAGCGCCGCAGTATTTT. This codes for CSADLAPQYF.

J is TRBJ1-2 and V is TRBV7-3, with unresolved D. The length of the CDR3 is 14 residues. V lost 2 bases to trimming and J lost 1 base, with 8 bases between them. Germline CDR1 SGHTA, CDR2 FQGTGA. Written as DNA, the CDR3 is TGTGCCAGCAGCTTAGACACTAATAACTATGGCTACACCTTC. Translating gives CASSLDTNNYGYTF. Supplemented by reference TRBV7-3 and TRBJ1-2, the full variable domain reads GAGVSQTPSNKVTEKGKYVELRCDPISGHTALYWYRQSLGQGPEFLIYFQGTGAADDSGLPNDRFFAVRPEGSVSTLKIQRTERGDSAVYLCASSLDTNNYGYTFGSGTRLTVV.

The chain employs TRBV6-5 and TRBJ1-1, with D unclear. The CDR3 has 14 residues. Germline CDR1 and CDR2: MNHEY and SVGAGI. The V and J ends lost 7 bases and 0 bases respectively, with 12 bases between them. The CDR3 DNA is TGTGCCAGCATGGCGAGGATCCTGAACACTGAAGCTTTCTTT. Its translation is CASMARILNTEAFF.

The chain recombines TRBV29-1 with TRBJ2-3; 11 bases are a match to TRBD1. V was pared by 7 bases and J by 5 bases, with 8 bases of the junction left unmatched. Per the germline V gene, CDR1 is SQVTM and CDR2 is ANQGSEA. This CDR3 contains 14 residues. CDR3 nucleotide sequence: TGCAGCGCCGCCCCGGGACAGGGGGAAGATACGCAGTATTTT. It specifies CSAAPGQGEDTQYF.

The V gene is TRBV18, the J gene TRBJ2-1, with no clear D. The CDR3 extends over 12 amino acids. In germline, CDR1 is KGHSH, CDR2 LQKENI. Trimming pared 2 bases from V and 6 bases from J, leaving 5 bases between. This CDR3 reads CASSPWGNEQFF. In DNA, the CDR3 is TGTGCCAGCTCACCATGGGGCAATGAGCAGTTCTTC.

The CDR3 nucleotides are TGTGCATGTCCCTCAGGGACAGGCGGGGAGCTGTTTTTT. Amino acids: CACPSGTGGELFF. The chain joins TRBV5-4 to TRBJ2-2, with TRBD1 matching over 8 bases. The CDR3 extends over 13 amino acids. CDR1 and CDR2 from the germline V gene are SGHNT and YYREEE (reference sequence).

The chain links TRBV5-8 to TRBJ1-6; no definite D call. Per the germline V gene, CDR1 is SGHTS and CDR2 is YDEGEE. CDR3 length: 11 residues. V lost 2 bases, J lost 6 bases, and 0 bases lay in between. CDR3 residues: CASSFNSPLHF. Written as DNA, the CDR3 is TGTGCCAGCAGCTTTAATTCACCCCTCCACTTT.

The gene calls are TRBV7-2 and TRBJ2-2; D call uncertain. Germline V CDR1 and CDR2: SGHTA, FQGNSA. The CDR3 is 13 amino acids. The V end lost 2 bases, the J end lost 3 bases, and 4 bases lay between the germline ends. The CDR3 coding sequence is TGTGCCAGCAGCTTAAGTGACACCGGGGAGCTGTTTTTT. Protein product: CASSLSDTGELFF. The full variable domain, with the rest looked up from reference TRBV7-2 and TRBJ2-2, is GAGVSQSPSNKVTEKGKDVELRCDPISGHTALYWYRQSLGQGLEFLIYFQGNSAPDKSGLPSDRFSAERTGGSVSTLTIQRTQQEDSAVYLCASSLSDTGELFFGEGSRLTVL.